This entry is about one TCR beta chain. Its antigen is unknown. The PCR contained 60 Vbeta and 13 Jbeta primers. Sequencing was performed with immunoSEQ multiplex PCR; in TCRdb, only in-frame clones are kept and a portion is missing. This table holds 90,000 to 100,000 clones, around 80% found once. These data are taken from a study of cytomegalovirus exposure and HLA in healthy donors. Study-wide results and caveats: In vitro experiments confirmed that three CMV-associated chains were specific for CMV antigens.

Likely unrecorded immune exposures existed in these nominally healthy donors. Looked up from germline, CDR1 is SGHRS and CDR2 is YFSETQ. This CDR3 region has 14 residues. V was cut by 0 bases and J by 7 bases, with 8 bases left in between. The sample consisted of PBMCs. This clonotype was sampled from a woman aged 55 to 70 in good health and CMV-seronegative. The V and J genes are TRBV5-1 and TRBJ1-6; TRBD1 is a possible D gene (6 bases). The DNA of the CDR3 is TGCGCCAGCAGCTTGGGGACAGAGAATTCACCCCTCCACTTT. Protein: CASSLGTENSPLHF.